These 10 T cell receptor beta chains share one sample of origin, sequenced in a study of blood T cell repertoires in COVID-19. Assay: immunoSEQ multiplex PCR; the TCRdb copy retains only in-frame clones and omits some. This sample has some 250,000 clones, with approximately 90% found just once. Sequencing was carried out using peripheral blood. The source of these receptors is a man aged 55 to 70 who had recovered from COVID-19.

This clone was counted a few times. The J gene is TRBJ2-5, the V gene TRBV12-3 or TRBV12-4; 7 nucleotides align to TRBD1. This CDR3 has 13 amino acids. V was clipped by 7 bases and J by 4 bases; unmatched bases: 6. In DNA form, the CDR3 reads TGTGCCAGCACCCATCCAGGGGGAGAGACCCAGTACTTC. This encodes CASTHPGGETQYF.

The rearrangement joins TRBV29-1 to TRBJ1-5; D gene unclear. V lost 3 bases and J lost 4, with 13 bases in between. The CDR3 spans 14 residues. Germline CDR1 SQVTM, CDR2 ANQGSEA. CDR3 coding DNA: TGCAGCGTTGAGATCAGTCCTTGGAATCAGCCCCAGCATTTT. This sequence encodes CSVEISPWNQPQHF. Drawing the rest from reference TRBV29-1 and TRBJ1-5, the complete variable domain is SAVISQKPSRDICQRGTSLTIQCQVDSQVTMMFWYRQQPGQSLTLIATANQGSEATYESGFVIDKFPISRPNLTFSTLTVSNMSPEDSSIYLCSVEISPWNQPQHFGDGTRLSIL.

This rearrangement joins TRBV30 to TRBJ2-3; 10 bases map to TRBD2. Per the germline V gene, CDR1 is GTSNPN and CDR2 is SVGIG (reference sequence). Germline trimming cut 3 bases from V and 0 bases from J; bases unmatched to any gene: 9. This CDR3 comprises 17 residues. CDR3 loop: CAWSPIGLAASTDTQYF. For the CDR3, the DNA is TGTGCCTGGAGCCCAATCGGACTAGCGGCTAGCACAGATACGCAGTATTTT.

This clone has only one observation. This chain links TRBV18 with TRBJ1-1; a weak D match, TRBD1 (5 bases). CDR3 length equals 11 residues. The germline V gene encodes CDR1 KGHSH and CDR2 LQKENI. V lost 6 bases and J 8 bases, leaving 10 bases between the germline ends. For the CDR3, the DNA is TGTGCCAGCTCTCCCGACAGAGAAGCTTTCTTT. Its translation: CASSPDREAFF.

V gene TRBV3-1 (or the pseudogene TRBV3-2) combines with J gene TRBJ1-3; D is unclear. The CDR3 runs to 15 residues. Trimming cost V 0 bases and J 5 bases, with 11 bases left between them. Looked up from germline, CDR1 is LGHDT and CDR2 is YNNKEL (reference sequence). This chain's CDR3 is CASSQERGIRNTIYF. CDR3 sequence (DNA): TGTGCCAGCAGCCAAGAGCGCGGGATAAGAAACACCATATATTTT.

The rearrangement uses TRBV6-5 and TRBJ2-1; 7 positions agree with TRBD2. The CDR3 contains 15 residues. With 6 bases clipped from V and 7 bases from J, the junction kept 12 bases outside the gene matches. Germline CDR1 reads MNHEY; CDR2 reads SVGAGI. CDR3: CASSPRTSFANEQFF. In DNA form, the CDR3 reads TGTGCCAGCAGCCCACGGACTAGTTTCGCGAATGAGCAGTTCTTC.

The gene calls are TRBV12-5 and TRBJ2-1, with TRBD1 identical over 12 bases. Unmatched junction bases numbered 8, after V lost 5 bases and J lost 3 bases. This CDR3 comprises 17 residues. The germline gives CDR1 LGHNT, CDR2 FRNRAP. The CDR3 sequence is CASGPGQGAPLYNEQFF. CDR3 nucleotides: TGTGCTAGTGGTCCGGGACAGGGGGCCCCTCTCTACAATGAGCAGTTCTTC. The whole variable domain, remainder taken from reference TRBV12-5 and TRBJ2-1, is DARVTQTPRHKVTEMGQEVTMRCQPILGHNTVFWYRQTMMQGLELLAYFRNRAPLDDSGMPKDRFSAEMPDATLATLKIQPSEPRDSAVYFCASGPGQGAPLYNEQFFGPGTRLTVL.

The V call is TRBV5-1, the J call TRBJ2-1; TRBD2 is a possible D gene (6 bases). Looked up from germline, CDR1 is SGHRS and CDR2 is YFSETQ. The CDR3 is 14 residues long. V lost 0 bases, J lost 9 bases, and 13 bases lay in between. The CDR3 reads CASSLGGEVGEQFF. CDR3 coding DNA: TGCGCCAGCAGCTTGGGTGGGGAGGTGGGTGAGCAGTTCTTC.

V gene TRBV7-2 combines with J gene TRBJ2-3; D is possibly TRBD2 (7 bases). The CDR3 length is 16 residues. The V end was cut by 7 bases, the J end by 2 bases, with 19 bases between. The germline V gene has CDR1 SGHTA and CDR2 FQGNSA. The DNA for the CDR3 is TGTGCCAGCACCAGAGGGGGGGGAATCGACACAGATACGCAGTATTTT. It encodes CASTRGGGIDTDTQYF. Filled out from reference TRBV7-2 and TRBJ2-3, the complete variable domain reads GAGVSQSPSNKVTEKGKDVELRCDPISGHTALYWYRQSLGQGLEFLIYFQGNSAPDKSGLPSDRFSAERTGGSVSTLTIQRTQQEDSAVYLCASTRGGGIDTDTQYFGPGTRLTVL.

This chain connects TRBV28 to TRBJ1-1; D perhaps matches TRBD1 (6 bases). Germline V gives CDR1 MDHEN, CDR2 SYDVKM. V lost 2 bases and J 1 base, leaving 11 bases between the germline ends. The CDR3 length is 15 residues. The CDR3 loop reads CASSLRGGPNTEAFF. Written as DNA, the CDR3 is TGTGCCAGCAGTTTAAGGGGGGGCCCGAACACTGAAGCTTTCTTT.